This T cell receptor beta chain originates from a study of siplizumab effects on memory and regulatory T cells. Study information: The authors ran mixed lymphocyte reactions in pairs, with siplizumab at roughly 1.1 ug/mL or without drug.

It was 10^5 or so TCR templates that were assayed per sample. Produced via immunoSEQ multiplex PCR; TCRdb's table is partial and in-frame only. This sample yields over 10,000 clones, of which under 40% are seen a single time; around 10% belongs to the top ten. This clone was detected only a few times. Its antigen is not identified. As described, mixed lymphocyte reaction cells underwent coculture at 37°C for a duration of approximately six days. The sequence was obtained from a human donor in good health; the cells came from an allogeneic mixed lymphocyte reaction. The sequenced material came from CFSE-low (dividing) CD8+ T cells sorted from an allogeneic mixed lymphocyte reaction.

The CDR3 DNA reads as TGTGCCAGCAGCACAGTAGCGGGAGGTGACGATACGCAGTATTTT. As protein: CASSTVAGGDDTQYF. The rearrangement uses TRBV7-9 and TRBJ2-3; 10 bases match TRBD2. This CDR3 is 15 amino acids long. Germline-derived CDR1 and CDR2 are SEHNR and FQNEAQ (reference sequence). Germline trimming cut 5 bases from V and 6 bases from J; bases unmatched to any gene: 8.